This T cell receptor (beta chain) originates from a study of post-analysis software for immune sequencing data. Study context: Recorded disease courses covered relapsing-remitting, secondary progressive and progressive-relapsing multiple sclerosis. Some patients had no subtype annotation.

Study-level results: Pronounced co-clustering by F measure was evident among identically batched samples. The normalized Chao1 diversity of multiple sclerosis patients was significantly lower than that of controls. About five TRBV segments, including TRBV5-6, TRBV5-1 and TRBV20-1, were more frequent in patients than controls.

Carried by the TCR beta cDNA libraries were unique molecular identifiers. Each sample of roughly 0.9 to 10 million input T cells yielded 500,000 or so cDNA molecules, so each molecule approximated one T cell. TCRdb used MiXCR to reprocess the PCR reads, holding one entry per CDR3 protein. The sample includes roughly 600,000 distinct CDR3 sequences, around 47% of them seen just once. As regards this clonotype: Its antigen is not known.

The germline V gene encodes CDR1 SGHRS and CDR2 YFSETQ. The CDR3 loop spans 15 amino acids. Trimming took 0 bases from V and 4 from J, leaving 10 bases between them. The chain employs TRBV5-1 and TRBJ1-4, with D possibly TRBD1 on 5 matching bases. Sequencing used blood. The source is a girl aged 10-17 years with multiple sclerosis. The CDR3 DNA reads TGCGCCAGCAGCTTGGTCACAGGTCTTAATGAAAAACTGTTTTTT. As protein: CASSLVTGLNEKLFF.